This T cell receptor (beta chain) was identified during a study of T cell changes during pregnancy in multiple sclerosis. Measured with immunoSEQ multiplex PCR; TCRdb has only the in-frame clones, and not every one. The sample lists 55,000 or so clones, about 90% seen once, with approximately 0.15% in the top ten. Germline V CDR1 and CDR2: SGHTA, FQGTGA. The CDR3 contains 16 residues. Losses at the gene ends were 5 bases for V and 0 bases for J; bases not matched to a gene: 8. The sequences come from CD4+ T cells from peripheral blood mononuclear cells, collected after pregnancy. The receptor was isolated from a female donor in good health, enrolled as a control in a pregnancy study. This chain uses TRBV7-3 with TRBJ2-7; 9 nucleotides match TRBD1. The CDR3 reads CASSPEGTGSSYEQYF. As DNA, the CDR3 is TGTGCCAGCAGCCCCGAAGGGACAGGGAGCTCCTACGAGCAGTACTTC.